This T cell receptor beta chain emerged from a study of blood T cell repertoires in COVID-19. Looking at the study overall: Sites across the United States, Italy and Spain contributed samples from acute and convalescent COVID-19. T cells, B-cell-depleted T cells, or PBMCs supplied cDNA or gDNA.

Produced via immunoSEQ multiplex PCR; TCRdb's table is partial and in-frame only. The table records 100,000 to 150,000 clones, 79% of them present only once. The CDR3 runs to 15 residues. V was pared by 2 bases and J by 8 bases, with 16 bases between. CDR1 is SGHRS, CDR2 YFSETQ, per germline. Sample: peripheral blood. The sequence was obtained from a man aged 35 to 55 with active or convalescent COVID-19. V is TRBV5-1 and J is TRBJ1-4; a weak D match, TRBD1 (5 bases). CDR3 in DNA: TGCGCCAGCAGCTTTTCGGGGGAAGAAGAGGAAAAACTGTTTTTT. Translated, it gives CASSFSGEEEEKLFF.